This TCR beta chain is drawn from a study of blood T cell repertoires in COVID-19. Study context: Some COVID-19 samples were acute and others convalescent; all came from the United States, Italy and Spain. T cells, B-cell-depleted T cells, or PBMCs supplied cDNA or gDNA.

Grouping used clinical history reported by participants in a survey and questionnaire. The authors' processing: Amplification from reference gene primers served as the basis for estimated nucleated cell counts. The table came from immunoSEQ multiplex PCR; TCRdb's copy has only in-frame clones and leaves some out. V and J calls and clone size are copied from that table; D and trimming were computed from the DNA. Here the sample spans just over 250,000 clones, around 80% being singletons. V was clipped by 3 bases and J by 2 bases; unmatched bases: 3. Germline values: CDR1 KGHSH, CDR2 LQKENI. The CDR3 loop spans 14 amino acids.

The sequence derives from a man aged 25 to 40 with acute COVID-19. Sequences were obtained from PBMCs or T cells enriched from blood (not recorded which). V usage is TRBV18 and J usage is TRBJ2-7, with TRBD1 matching over 8 bases. The CDR3 DNA is TGTGCCAGCTCACCGGGACAGGCGGCCTACGAGCAGTACGTC. It encodes CASSPGQAAYEQYV.